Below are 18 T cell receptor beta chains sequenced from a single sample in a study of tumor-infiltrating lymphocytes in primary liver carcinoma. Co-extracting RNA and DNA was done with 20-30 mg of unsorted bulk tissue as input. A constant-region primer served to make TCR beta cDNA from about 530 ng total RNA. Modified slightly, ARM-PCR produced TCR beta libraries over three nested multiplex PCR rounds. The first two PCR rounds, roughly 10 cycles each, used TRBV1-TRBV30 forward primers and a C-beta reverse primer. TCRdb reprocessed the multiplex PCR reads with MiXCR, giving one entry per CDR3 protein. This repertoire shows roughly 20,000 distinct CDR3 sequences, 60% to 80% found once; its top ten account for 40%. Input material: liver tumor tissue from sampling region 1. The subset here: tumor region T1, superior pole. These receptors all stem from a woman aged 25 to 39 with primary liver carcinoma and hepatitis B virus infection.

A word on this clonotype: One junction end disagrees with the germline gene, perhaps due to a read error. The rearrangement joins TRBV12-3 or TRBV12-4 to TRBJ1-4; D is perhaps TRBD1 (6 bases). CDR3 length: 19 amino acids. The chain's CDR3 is CVSSLGNRASSLNNEKPFF. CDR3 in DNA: TGTGTCAGCAGTTTAGGTAACAGGGCAAGTTCTTTGAATAATGAAAAACCGTTTTTT.

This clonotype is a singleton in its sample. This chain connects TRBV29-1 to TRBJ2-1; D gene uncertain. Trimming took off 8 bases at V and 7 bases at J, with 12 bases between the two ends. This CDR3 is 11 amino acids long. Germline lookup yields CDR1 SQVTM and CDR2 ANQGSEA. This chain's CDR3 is CSPPLDNEQFF. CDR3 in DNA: TGCAGCCCCCCGCTAGATAATGAGCAGTTCTTC.

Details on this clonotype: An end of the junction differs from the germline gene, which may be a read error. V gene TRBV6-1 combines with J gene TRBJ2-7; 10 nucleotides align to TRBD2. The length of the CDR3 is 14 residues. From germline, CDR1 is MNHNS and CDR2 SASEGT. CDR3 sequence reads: CTSSNLAGVHEQYF. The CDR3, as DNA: TGTACCAGCAGTAACCTAGCGGGAGTGCACGAGCAGTATTTC.

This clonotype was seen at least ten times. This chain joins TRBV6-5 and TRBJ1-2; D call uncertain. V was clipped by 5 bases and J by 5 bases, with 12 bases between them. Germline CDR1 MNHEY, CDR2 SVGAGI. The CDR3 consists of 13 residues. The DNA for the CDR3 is TGTGCCAGCAGTAACCAGGAGGGATATGGCTACACCTTC. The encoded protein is CASSNQEGYGYTF.

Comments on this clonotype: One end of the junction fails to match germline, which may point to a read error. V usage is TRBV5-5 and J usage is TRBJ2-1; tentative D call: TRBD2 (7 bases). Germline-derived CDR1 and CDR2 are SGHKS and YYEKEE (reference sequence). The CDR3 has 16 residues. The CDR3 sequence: CGSSFIVGGRYNEQFF. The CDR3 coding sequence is TGTGGCAGCAGCTTCATCGTCGGGGGGCGCTACAATGAGCAGTTCTTC.

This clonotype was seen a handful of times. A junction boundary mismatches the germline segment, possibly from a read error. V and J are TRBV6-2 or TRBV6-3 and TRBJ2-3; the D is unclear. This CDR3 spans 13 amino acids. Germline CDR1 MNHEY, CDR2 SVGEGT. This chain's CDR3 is CANSYSSTDTQYF. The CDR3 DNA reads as TGCGCCAACAGTTACTCTAGCACAGATACGCAGTATTTT.

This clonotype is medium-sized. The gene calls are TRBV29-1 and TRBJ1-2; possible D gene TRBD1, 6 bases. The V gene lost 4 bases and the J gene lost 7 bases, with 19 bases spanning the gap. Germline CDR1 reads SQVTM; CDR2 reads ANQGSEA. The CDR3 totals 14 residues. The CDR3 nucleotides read TGCAGCGTTGTTAGGACAGTGAACTTGGGTGGCTACACCTTC. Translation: CSVVRTVNLGGYTF.

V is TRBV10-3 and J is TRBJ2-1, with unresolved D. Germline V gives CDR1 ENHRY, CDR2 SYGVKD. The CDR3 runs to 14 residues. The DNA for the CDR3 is TGTACCTTCGGTCCCACGGCGACCCGGGATGAGCAGTTCTTC. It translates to CTFGPTATRDEQFF.

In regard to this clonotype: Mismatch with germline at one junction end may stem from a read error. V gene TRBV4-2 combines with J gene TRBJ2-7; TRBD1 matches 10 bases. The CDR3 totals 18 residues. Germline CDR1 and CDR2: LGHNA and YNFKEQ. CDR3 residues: CSSNQVHLGQGGPREQYF. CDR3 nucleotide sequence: TGTTCCAGCAACCAGGTACACCTAGGACAGGGGGGACCGCGCGAGCAGTACTTC.

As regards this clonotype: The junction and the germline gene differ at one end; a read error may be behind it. The CDR3, as DNA: TGTGCCAGCAACGCTCGGGACAGGGGGCGCAAGAGGTGGAGTAATATTGAAGCTTCCTTT. Translation gives CASNARDRGRKRWSNIEASF. This chain links TRBV11-2 with TRBJ1-1, with 12 bases fitting TRBD1. The CDR3 is 20 residues long. Germline loops: CDR1 SGHAT, CDR2 FQNNGV.

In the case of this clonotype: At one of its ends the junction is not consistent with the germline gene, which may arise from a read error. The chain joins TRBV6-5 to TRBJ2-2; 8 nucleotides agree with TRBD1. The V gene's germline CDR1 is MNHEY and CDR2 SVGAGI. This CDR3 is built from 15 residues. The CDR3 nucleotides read TGTGCCAACAGTCCGCGGACAGGGTTCATCGGGGGGCTGTTTTTT. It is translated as CANSPRTGFIGGLFF.

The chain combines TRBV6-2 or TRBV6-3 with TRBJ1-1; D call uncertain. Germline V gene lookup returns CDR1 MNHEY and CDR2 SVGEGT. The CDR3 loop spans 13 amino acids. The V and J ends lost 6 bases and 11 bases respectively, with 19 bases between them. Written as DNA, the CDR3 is TGTGCCAGCAGCCCGACATCGGCCCTATCGGCTTTCTTT. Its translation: CASSPTSALSAFF.

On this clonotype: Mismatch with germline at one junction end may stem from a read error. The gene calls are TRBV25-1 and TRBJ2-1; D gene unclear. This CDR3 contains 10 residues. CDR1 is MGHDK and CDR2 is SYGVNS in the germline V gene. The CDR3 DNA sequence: TGTGCCGGCAGGCATTTTAAGCAGTTCTTC. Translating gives CAGRHFKQFF. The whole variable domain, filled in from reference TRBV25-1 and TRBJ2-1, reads EADIYQTPRYLVIGTGKKITLECSQTMGHDKMYWYQQDPGMELHLIHYSYGVNSTEKGDLSSESTVSRIRTEHFPLTLESARPSHTSQYLCAGRHFKQFFGPGTRLTVL.

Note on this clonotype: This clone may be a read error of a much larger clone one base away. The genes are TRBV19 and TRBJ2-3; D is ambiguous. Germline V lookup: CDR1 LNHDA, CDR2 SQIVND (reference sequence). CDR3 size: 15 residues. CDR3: CASSPLGTYTYTQYF. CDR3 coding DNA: TGTGCCAGTAGTCCCCTAGGCACTTACACATATACGCAGTATTTT.

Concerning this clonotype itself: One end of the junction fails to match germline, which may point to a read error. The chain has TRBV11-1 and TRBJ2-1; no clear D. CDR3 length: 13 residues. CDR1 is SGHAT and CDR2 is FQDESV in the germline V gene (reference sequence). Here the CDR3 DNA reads TGCGCCAGCAGCTTAGGCCAGGCAAATGAGCAGTTCTTC. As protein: CASSLGQANEQFF.

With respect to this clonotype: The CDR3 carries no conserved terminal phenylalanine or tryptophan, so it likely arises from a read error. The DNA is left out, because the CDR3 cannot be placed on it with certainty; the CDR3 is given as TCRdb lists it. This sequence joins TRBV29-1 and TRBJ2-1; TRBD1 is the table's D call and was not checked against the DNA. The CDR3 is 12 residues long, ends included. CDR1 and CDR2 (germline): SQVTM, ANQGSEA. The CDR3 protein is CSVVGWERRTFL.

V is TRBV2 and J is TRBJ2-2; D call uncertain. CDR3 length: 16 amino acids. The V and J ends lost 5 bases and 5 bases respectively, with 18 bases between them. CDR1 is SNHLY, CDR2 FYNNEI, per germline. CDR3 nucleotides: TGTGCCAGCAGTAAAATGGGATATAATGGTACCGGGGAGCTGTTTTTT. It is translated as CASSKMGYNGTGELFF.

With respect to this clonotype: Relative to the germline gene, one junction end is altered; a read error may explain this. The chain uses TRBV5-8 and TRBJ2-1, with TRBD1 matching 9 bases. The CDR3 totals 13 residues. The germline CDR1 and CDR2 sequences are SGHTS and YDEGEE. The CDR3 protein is CTSSLDRGNDEFF. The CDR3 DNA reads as TGTACCAGCAGCTTGGACAGGGGCAATGATGAGTTCTTC.